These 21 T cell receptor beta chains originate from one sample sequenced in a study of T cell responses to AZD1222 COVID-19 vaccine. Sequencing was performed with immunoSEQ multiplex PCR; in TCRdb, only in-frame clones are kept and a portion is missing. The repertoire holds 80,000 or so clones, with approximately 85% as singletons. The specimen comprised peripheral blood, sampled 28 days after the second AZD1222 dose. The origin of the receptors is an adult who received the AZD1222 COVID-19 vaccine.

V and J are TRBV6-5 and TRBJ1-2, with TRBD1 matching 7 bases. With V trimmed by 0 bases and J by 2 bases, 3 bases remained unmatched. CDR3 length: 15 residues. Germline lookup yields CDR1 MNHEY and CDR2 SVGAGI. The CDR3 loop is CASSYSTGTNYGYTF. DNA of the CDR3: TGTGCCAGCAGTTACTCGACAGGGACCAACTATGGCTACACCTTC.

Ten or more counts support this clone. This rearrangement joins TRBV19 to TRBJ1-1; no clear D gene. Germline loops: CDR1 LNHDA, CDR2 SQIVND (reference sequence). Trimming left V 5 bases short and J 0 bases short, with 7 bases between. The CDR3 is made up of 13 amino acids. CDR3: CASSRTMNTEAFF. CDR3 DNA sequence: TGTGCCAGTAGTCGGACCATGAACACTGAAGCTTTCTTT.

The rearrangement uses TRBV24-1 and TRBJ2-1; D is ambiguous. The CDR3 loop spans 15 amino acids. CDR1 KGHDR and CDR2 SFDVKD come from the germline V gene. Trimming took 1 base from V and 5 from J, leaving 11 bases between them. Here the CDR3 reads CATSDFRLLNNEQFF. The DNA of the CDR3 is TGTGCCACCAGTGATTTTAGACTCCTCAACAATGAGCAGTTCTTC.

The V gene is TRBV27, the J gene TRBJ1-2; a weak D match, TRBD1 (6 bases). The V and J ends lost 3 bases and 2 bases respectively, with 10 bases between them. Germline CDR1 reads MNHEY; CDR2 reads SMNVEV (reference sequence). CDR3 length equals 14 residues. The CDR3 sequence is CASSFGGANYGYTF. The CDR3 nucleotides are TGTGCCAGCAGTTTCGGGGGGGCGAACTATGGCTACACCTTC.

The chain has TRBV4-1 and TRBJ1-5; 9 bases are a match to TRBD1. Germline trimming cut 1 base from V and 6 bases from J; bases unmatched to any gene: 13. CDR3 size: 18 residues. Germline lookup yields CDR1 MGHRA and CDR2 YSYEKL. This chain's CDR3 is CASSQVGMIGQGLQPQHF. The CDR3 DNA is TGCGCCAGCAGCCAAGTTGGTATGATCGGACAGGGGCTTCAGCCCCAGCATTTT.

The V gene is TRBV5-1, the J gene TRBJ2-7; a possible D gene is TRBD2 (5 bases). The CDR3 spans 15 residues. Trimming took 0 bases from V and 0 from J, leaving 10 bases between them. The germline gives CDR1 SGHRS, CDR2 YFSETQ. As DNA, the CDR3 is TGCGCCAGCAGCTTGGACCGAGGGAGCTCCTACGAGCAGTACTTC. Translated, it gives CASSLDRGSSYEQYF.

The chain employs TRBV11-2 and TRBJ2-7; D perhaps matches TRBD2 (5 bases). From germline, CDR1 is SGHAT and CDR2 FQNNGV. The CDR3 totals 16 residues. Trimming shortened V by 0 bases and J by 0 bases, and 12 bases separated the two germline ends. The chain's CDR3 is CASSLDFGEPSYEQYF. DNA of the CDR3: TGTGCCAGCAGCTTAGATTTCGGGGAACCCTCCTACGAGCAGTACTTC.

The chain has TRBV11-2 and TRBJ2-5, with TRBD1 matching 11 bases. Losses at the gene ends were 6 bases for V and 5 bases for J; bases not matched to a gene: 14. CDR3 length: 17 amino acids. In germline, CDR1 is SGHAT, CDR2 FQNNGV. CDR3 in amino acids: CASSPRTGGWRVETQYF. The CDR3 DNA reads TGTGCCAGCAGTCCCCGGACAGGGGGCTGGAGGGTCGAGACCCAGTACTTC.

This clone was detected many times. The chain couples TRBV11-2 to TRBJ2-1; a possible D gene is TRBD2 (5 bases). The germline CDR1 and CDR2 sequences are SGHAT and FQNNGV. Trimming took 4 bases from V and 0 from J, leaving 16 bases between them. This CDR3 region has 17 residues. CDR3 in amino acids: CASSSLTTYLSYNEQFF. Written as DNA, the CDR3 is TGTGCCAGCAGCTCGTTGACTACCTACCTCTCCTACAATGAGCAGTTCTTC.

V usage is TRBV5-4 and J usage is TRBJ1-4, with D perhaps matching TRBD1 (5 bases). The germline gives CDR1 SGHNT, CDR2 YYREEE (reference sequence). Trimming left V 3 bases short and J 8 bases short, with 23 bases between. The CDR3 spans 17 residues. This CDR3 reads CASSSPTGGGAREKLFF. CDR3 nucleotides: TGTGCCAGCAGCTCACCCACGGGGGGTGGGGCGAGAGAAAAACTGTTTTTT. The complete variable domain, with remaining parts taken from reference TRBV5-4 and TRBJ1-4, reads ETGVTQSPTHLIKTRGQQVTLRCSSQSGHNTVSWYQQALGQGPQFIFQYYREEENGRGNFPPRFSGLQFPNYSSELNVNALELDDSALYLCASSSPTGGGAREKLFFGSGTQLSVL.

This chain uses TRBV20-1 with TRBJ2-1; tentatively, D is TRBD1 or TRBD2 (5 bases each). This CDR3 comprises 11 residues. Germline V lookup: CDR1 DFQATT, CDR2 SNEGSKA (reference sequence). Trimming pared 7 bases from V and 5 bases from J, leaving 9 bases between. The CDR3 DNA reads TGCAGTGTCAGAGGGGACAATGAGCAGTTCTTC. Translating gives CSVRGDNEQFF.

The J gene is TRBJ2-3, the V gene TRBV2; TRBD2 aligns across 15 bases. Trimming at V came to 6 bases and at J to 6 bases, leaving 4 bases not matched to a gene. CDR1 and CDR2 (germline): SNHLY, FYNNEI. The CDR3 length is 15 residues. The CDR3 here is CASRGTSGGYDTQYF. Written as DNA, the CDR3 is TGTGCCAGCAGGGGGACTAGCGGGGGGTATGATACGCAGTATTTT.

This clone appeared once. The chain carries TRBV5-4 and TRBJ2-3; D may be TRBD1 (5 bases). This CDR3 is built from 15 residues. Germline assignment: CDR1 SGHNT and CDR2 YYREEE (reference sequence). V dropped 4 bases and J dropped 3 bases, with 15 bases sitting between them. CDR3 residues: CASSPGRTRTDTQYF. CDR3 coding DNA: TGTGCCAGCAGCCCCGGGCGGACACGAACAGATACGCAGTATTTT. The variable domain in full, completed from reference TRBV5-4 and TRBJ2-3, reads ETGVTQSPTHLIKTRGQQVTLRCSSQSGHNTVSWYQQALGQGPQFIFQYYREEENGRGNFPPRFSGLQFPNYSSELNVNALELDDSALYLCASSPGRTRTDTQYFGPGTRLTVL.

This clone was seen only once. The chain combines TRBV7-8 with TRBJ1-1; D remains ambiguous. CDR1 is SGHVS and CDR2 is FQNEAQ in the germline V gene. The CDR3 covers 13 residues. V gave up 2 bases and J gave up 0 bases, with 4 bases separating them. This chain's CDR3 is CASSLWMNTEAFF. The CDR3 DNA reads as TGTGCCAGCAGCTTATGGATGAACACTGAAGCTTTCTTT.

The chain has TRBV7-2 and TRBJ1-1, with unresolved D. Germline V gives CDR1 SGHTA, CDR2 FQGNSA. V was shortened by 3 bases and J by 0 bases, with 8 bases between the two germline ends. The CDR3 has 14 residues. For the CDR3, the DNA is TGTGCCAGCAGCTTTGGCGGTTTGAACACTGAAGCTTTCTTT. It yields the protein CASSFGGLNTEAFF. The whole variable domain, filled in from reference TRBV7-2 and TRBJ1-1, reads GAGVSQSPSNKVTEKGKDVELRCDPISGHTALYWYRQSLGQGLEFLIYFQGNSAPDKSGLPSDRFSAERTGGSVSTLTIQRTQQEDSAVYLCASSFGGLNTEAFFGQGTRLTVV.

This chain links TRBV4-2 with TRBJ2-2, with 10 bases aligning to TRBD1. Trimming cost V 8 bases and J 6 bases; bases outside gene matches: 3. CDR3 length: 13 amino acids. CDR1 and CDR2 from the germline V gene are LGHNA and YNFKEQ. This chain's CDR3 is CASSGTGAGELFF. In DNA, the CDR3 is TGTGCCAGCTCCGGGACAGGGGCCGGGGAGCTGTTTTTT.

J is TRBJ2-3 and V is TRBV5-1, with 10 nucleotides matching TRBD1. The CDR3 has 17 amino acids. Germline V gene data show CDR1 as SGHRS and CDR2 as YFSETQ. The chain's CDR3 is CDGIRQDRGHGTDTQYF. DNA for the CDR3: TGCGACGGTATCCGGCAAGACAGGGGGCACGGGACAGATACGCAGTATTTT.

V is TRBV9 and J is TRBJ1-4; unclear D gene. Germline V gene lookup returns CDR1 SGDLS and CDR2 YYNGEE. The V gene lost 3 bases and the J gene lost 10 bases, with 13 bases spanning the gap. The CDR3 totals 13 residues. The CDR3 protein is CASSGHNLGKLFF. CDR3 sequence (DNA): TGTGCCAGCAGCGGCCATAATCTAGGAAAACTGTTTTTT.

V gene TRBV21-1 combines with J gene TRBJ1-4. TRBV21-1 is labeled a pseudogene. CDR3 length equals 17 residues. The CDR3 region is CASSKSRKYATNEKLFF. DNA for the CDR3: TGTGCCAGCAGCAAATCAAGAAAGTACGCAACTAATGAAAAACTGTTTTTT.

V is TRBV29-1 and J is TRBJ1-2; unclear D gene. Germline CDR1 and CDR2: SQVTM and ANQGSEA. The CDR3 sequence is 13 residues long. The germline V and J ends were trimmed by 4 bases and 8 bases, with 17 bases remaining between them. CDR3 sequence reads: CSVGEGSSEGYTF. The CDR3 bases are TGCAGCGTTGGGGAGGGCAGTAGCGAAGGCTACACCTTC.

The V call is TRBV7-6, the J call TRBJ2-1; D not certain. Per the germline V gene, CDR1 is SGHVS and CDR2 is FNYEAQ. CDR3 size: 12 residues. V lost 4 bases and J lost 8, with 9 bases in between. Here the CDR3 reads CASSSYEYEQFF. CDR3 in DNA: TGTGCCAGCAGCTCCTATGAATATGAGCAGTTCTTC. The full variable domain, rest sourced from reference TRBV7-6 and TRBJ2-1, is GAGVSQSPRYKVTKRGQDVALRCDPISGHVSLYWYRQALGQGPEFLTYFNYEAQQDKSGLPNDRFSAERPEGSISTLTIQRTEQRDSAMYRCASSSYEYEQFFGPGTRLTVL.